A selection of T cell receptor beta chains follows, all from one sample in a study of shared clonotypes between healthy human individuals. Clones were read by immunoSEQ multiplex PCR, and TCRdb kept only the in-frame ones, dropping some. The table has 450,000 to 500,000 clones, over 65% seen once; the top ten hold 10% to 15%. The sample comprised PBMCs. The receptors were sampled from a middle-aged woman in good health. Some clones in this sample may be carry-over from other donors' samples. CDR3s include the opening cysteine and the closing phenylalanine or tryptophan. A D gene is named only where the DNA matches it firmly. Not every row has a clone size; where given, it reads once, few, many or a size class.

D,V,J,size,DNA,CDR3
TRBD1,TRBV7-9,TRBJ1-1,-,TGTGCCAGCAGCTCGACAGGGGTGGCCGGCACTGAAGCTTTCTTT,CASSSTGVAGTEAFF
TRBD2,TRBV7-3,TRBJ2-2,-,TGTGCCAGCAGCGACAGCGGGAGGGCCGCCGGGGAGCTGTTTTTT,CASSDSGRAAGELFF
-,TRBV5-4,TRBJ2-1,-,TGTGCCAGCAGCTTGTTAACAGGCTCCTACAATGAGCAGTTCTTC,CASSLLTGSYNEQFF
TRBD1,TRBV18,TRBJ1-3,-,TGTGCCAGCTCACCATCGGGACAGGGTCGGGACACCATATATTTT,CASSPSGQGRDTIYF
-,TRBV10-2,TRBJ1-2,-,TGCGCCAGCAGTTACAGGGAAAACTATGGCTACACCTTC,CASSYRENYGYTF
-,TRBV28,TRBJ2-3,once,TGTGCCAGCCTGGAGCGGGGCACAGATACGCAGTATTTT,CASLERGTDTQYF
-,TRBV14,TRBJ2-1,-,TGTGCCAGCAGCCAAGTGTATGGTTACAATGAGCAGTTCTTC,CASSQVYGYNEQFF
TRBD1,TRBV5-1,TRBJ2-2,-,TGCGCCAGCTCTACCGGGACAGTGAACACCGGGGAGCTGTTTTTT,CASSTGTVNTGELFF
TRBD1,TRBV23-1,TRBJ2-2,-,TGCGCCAGCAGTCAATCTTCGCAGGGGGCCACCGGGGAGCTGTTTTTT,CASSQSSQGATGELFF
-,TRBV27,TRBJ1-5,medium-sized,TGTGCCAGCAGTCCACTCGGGCGAGATCAGCCCCAGCATTTT,CASSPLGRDQPQHF
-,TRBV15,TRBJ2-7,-,TGTGCCACCAGCAAAGACCTTGGACGTAAGATACACTACGAGCAGTACTTC,CATSKDLGRKIHYEQYF
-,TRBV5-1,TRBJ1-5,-,TGCGCCAGCCGGGGAGAAGACAATCAGCCCCAGCATTTT,CASRGEDNQPQHF
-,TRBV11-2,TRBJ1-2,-,TGTGCCAGCAGCCACTACTTAGGGCGGAATAACTATGGCTACACCTTC,CASSHYLGRNNYGYTF
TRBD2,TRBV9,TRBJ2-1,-,TGTGCCAGCAGCACCTCTAGCGGGAGTTACAATGAGCAGTTCTTC,CASSTSSGSYNEQFF
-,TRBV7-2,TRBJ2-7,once,TGTGCCAGCAGCGAGACGCTTTACGAGCAGTACTTC,CASSETLYEQYF
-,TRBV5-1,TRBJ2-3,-,TGCGCCAGCAGCTTGGGGGGCCCAAAAGATACGCAGTATTTT,CASSLGGPKDTQYF
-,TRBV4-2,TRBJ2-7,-,TGTGCCAGCAGCCCCCAGACAGGAGAACCCGAGCAGTACTTC,CASSPQTGEPEQYF
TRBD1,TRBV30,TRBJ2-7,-,TGTGCCTGGAGACTACAGGGGCGACACGAGCAGTACTTC,CAWRLQGRHEQYF
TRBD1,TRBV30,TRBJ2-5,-,TGTGCCTGGAGTGCGACAGGGGGTGGGGAGACCCAGTACTTC,CAWSATGGGETQYF
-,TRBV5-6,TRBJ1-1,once,TGTGCCAGCAGCTCGACAGGCCGGGGAGTAGCTTTCTTT,CASSSTGRGVAFF
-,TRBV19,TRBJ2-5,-,TGTGCCAGTAGTCCGCGCGTGGGACTGGCGACAGAGACCCAGTACTTC,CASSPRVGLATETQYF
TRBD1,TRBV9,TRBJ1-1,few,TGTGCCAGCAGCGTCGGACAGGGGGTTAGGAACACTGAAGCTTTCTTT,CASSVGQGVRNTEAFF
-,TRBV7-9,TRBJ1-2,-,TGTGCCAGCAGCTTAGAAGGTATCTGGGCTGGCTACACCTTC,CASSLEGIWAGYTF
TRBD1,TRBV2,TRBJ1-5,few,TGTGCCAGCAGGGGACAGGGGGCGAGGCAGCCCCAGCATTTT,CASRGQGARQPQHF
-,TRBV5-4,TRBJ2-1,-,TGTGCCAGCAGCTCCTACTCCTTAGGGGGGTCCTACAATGAGCAGTTCTTC,CASSSYSLGGSYNEQFF
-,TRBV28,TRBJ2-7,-,TGTGCCAGCAGTGTGACCCTGGACGGCTACGAGCAGTACTTC,CASSVTLDGYEQYF
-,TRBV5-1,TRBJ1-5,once,TGCGCCAGCAGCTTGGGCCCGGTAGGGACCGGTGATCAGCCCCAGCATTTT,CASSLGPVGTGDQPQHF
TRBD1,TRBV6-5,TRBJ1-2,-,TGTGCCAGCAGCCCGGGACAGGAGAACTATGGCTACACCTTC,CASSPGQENYGYTF
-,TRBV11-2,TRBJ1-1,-,TGTGCCAGCAGCTTATTTGGTCGCTCTGAAGCTTTCTTT,CASSLFGRSEAFF
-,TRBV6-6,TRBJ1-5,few,TGTGCCAGCAGTTACGAACAGGGAGTTCAGCCCCAGCATTTT,CASSYEQGVQPQHF
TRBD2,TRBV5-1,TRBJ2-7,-,TGCGCCAGCAGCACCTCCGGGACTACTACCTACGAGCAGTACTTC,CASSTSGTTTYEQYF
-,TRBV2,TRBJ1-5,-,TGTGCCAGTCGGAGGGGCAATCAGCCCCAGCATTTT,CASRRGNQPQHF
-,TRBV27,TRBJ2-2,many,TGTGCCAGCAGTTTGGGAAGGGTACCCTGGGAGCTGTTTTTT,CASSLGRVPWELFF
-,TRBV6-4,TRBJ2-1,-,TGTGCCAGCAGTGACGGCACCAACAATGAGCAGTTCTTC,CASSDGTNNEQFF
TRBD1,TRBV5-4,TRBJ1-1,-,TGTGCCAGCAGCCCGGGAACAGGGGGGATCGCTAAGTCTTTCTTT,CASSPGTGGIAKSFF
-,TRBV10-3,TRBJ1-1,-,TGTGCCATCAGTGAAGCTAATATGAACACTGAAGCTTTCTTT,CAISEANMNTEAFF
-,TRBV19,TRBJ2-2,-,TGTGCCAGTAGCCCATTCGCCGGGAGTGTGATCGGGGAGCTGTTTTTT,CASSPFAGSVIGELFF
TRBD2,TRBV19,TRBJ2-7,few,TGTGCCAGTAGTATAGCCACTTCGGGACTAGGAGGTTACGAGCAGTACTTC,CASSIATSGLGGYEQYF
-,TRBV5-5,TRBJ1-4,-,TGTGCCAGCAGCTGGGCTGGTGGTAATGAAAAACTGTTTTTT,CASSWAGGNEKLFF
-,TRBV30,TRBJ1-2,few,TGTGCCTGGAGTACCGGGACGGGCTATGGCTACACCTTC,CAWSTGTGYGYTF
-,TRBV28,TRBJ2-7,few,TGTGCCAGCACCCCTTGGGGATCGAAGTCCTACGAGCAGTACTTC,CASTPWGSKSYEQYF
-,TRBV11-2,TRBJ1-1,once,TGTGCCAGCAGCTTAACCAGGGCTAACACTGAAGCTTTCTTT,CASSLTRANTEAFF
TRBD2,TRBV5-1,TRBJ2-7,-,TGCGCCAGCAGCTTGGCTCTAGCGGACTACGAGCAGTACTTC,CASSLALADYEQYF
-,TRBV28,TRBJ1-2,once,TGTGCCAGCAGATCATTGGGGGCTCGGGATGGCTACACCTTC,CASRSLGARDGYTF
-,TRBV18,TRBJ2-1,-,TGTGCAACCCTCCAACCTTTGTGGGGCAATGAGCAGTTCTTC,CATLQPLWGNEQFF
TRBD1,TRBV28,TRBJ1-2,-,TGTGCCAGCAGTTTACGTCATGGACAGGGGGCGATTCGGTATGGCTACACCTTC,CASSLRHGQGAIRYGYTF
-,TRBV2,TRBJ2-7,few,TGTGCCAGCAGTGAATGGGGTACGGCCTACGAGCAGTACTTC,CASSEWGTAYEQYF
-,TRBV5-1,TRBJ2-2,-,TGCGCCAGCAGCTTCAGCACCGGGGAGCTGTTTTTT,CASSFSTGELFF
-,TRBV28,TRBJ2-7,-,TGTGCCAGCAGTTCCCCCCTAGGGGAGCAGTACTTC,CASSSPLGEQYF
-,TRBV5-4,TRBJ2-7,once,TGCGCCAGCAGCTTCCAGGCCGGGTCGGGGGAGCAGTACTTC,CASSFQAGSGEQYF
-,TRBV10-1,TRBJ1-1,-,TGCGCCAGCAGTGATTATATTAAGGGTTCGGCCACTGAAGCTTTCTTT,CASSDYIKGSATEAFF
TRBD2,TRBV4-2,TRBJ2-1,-,TGTGCCAGCAGCCAGGCTAGCGGCTCCTACAATGAGCAGTTCTTC,CASSQASGSYNEQFF